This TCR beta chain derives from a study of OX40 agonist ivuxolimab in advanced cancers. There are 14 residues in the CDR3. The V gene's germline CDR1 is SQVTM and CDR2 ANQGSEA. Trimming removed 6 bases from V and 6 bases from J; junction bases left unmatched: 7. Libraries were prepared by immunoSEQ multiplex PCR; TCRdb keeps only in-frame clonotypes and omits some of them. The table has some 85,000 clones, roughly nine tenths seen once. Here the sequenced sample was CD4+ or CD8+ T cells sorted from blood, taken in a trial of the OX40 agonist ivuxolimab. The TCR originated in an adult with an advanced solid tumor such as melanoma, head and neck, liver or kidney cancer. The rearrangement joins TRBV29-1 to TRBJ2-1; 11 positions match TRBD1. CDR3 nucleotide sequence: TGCAGCGTCGCTTCTGGGACAGGGGGCAATGAGCAGTTCTTC. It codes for CSVASGTGGNEQFF.